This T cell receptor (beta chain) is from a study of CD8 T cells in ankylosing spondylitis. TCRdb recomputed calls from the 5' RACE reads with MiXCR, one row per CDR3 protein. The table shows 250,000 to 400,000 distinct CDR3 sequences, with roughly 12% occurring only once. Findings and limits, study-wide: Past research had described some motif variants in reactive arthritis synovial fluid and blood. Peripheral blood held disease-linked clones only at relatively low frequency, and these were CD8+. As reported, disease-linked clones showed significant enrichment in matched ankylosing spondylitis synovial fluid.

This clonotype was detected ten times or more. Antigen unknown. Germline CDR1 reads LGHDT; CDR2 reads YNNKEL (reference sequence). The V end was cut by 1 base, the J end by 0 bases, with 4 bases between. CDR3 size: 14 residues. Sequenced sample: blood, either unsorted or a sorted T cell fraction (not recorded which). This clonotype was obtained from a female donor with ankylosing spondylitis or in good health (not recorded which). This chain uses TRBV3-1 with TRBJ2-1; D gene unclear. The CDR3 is CASSQGSSYNEQFF. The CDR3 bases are TGTGCCAGCAGCCAAGGGAGCTCCTACAATGAGCAGTTCTTC.